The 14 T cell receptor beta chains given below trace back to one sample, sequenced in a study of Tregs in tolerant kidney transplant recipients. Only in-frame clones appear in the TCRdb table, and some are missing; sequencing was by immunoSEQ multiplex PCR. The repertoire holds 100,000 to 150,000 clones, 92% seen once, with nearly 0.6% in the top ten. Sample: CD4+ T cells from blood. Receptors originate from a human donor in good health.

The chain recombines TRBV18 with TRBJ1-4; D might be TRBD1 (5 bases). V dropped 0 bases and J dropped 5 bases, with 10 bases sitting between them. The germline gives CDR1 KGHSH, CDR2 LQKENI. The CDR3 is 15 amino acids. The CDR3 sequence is CASSPPGTVNEKLFF. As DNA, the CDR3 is TGTGCCAGCTCACCACCCGGGACGGTCAATGAAAAACTGTTTTTT.

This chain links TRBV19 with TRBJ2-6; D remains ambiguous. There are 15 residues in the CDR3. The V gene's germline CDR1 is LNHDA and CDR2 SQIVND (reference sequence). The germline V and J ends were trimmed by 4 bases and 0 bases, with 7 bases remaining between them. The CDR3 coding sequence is TGTGCCAGTAGTACCGACACCTCTGGGGCCAACGTCCTGACTTTC. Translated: CASSTDTSGANVLTF.

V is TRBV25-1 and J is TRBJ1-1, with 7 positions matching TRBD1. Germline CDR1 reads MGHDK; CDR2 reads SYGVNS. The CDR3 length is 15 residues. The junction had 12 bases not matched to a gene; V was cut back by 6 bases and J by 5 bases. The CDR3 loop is CASRGGRGINTEAFF. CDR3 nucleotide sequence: TGTGCCAGCAGGGGGGGCAGGGGGATCAATACTGAAGCTTTCTTT.

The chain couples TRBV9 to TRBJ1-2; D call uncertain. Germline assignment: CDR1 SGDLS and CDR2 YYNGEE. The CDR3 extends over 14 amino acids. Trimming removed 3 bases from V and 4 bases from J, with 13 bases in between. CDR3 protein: CASSAENRPYGYTF. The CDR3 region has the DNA TGTGCCAGCAGCGCGGAGAATCGACCCTATGGCTACACCTTC.

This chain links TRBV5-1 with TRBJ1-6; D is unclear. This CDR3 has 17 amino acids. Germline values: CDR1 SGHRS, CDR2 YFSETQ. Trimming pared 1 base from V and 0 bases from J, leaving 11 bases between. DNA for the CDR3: TGCGCCAGCAGCTTGTGGTCAGGTAGCTCCTATAATTCACCCCTCCACTTT. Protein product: CASSLWSGSSYNSPLHF.

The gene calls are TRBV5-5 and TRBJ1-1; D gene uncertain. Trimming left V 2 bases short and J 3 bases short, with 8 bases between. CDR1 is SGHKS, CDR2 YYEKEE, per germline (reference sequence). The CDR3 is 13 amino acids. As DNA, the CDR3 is TGTGCCAGCAGCTTCAGTGGGGACACTGAAGCTTTCTTT. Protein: CASSFSGDTEAFF.

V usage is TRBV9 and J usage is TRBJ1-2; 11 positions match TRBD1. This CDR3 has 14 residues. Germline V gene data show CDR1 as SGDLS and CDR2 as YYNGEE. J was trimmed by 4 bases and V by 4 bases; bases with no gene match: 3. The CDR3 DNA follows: TGTGCCAGCAGCAGGGACAGGGGGTTCTATGGCTACACCTTC. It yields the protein CASSRDRGFYGYTF.

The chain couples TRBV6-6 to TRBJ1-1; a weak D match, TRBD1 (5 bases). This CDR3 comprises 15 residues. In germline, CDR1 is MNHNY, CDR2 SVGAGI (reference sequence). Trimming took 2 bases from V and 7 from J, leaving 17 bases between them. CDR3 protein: CASSYPMGGGVEAFF. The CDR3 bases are TGTGCCAGCAGTTACCCCATGGGGGGGGGAGTTGAAGCTTTCTTT.

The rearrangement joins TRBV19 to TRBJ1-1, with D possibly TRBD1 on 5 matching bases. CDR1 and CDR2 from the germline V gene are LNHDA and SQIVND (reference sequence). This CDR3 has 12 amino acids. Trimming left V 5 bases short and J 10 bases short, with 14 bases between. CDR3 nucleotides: TGTGCCAGTAGTCCCCGCGGGCAGGGAGCTTTCTTT. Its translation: CASSPRGQGAFF. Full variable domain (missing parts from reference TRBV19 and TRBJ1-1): DGGITQSPKYLFRKEGQNVTLSCEQNLNHDAMYWYRQDPGQGLRLIYYSQIVNDFQKGDIAEGYSVSREKKESFPLTVTSAQKNPTAFYLCASSPRGQGAFFGQGTRLTVV.

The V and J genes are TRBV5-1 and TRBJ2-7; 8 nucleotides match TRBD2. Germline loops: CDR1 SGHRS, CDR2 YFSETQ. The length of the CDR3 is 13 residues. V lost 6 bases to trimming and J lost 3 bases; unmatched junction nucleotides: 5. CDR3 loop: CASTPSGSYEQYF. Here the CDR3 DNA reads TGCGCCAGCACGCCCAGCGGGAGCTACGAGCAGTACTTC.

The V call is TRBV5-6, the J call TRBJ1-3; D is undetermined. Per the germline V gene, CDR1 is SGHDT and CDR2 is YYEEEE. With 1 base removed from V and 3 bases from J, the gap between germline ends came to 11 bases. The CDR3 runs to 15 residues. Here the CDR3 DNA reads TGTGCCAGCAGCTTGATGGCAGCAGGTGGAAACACCATATATTTT. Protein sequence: CASSLMAAGGNTIYF.

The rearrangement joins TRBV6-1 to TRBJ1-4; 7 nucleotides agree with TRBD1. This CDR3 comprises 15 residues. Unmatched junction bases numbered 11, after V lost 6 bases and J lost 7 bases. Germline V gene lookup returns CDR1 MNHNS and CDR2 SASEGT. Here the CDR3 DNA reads TGTGCCAGCAGCGCGATGACAGGGAACGGTGAAAAACTGTTTTTT. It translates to CASSAMTGNGEKLFF.

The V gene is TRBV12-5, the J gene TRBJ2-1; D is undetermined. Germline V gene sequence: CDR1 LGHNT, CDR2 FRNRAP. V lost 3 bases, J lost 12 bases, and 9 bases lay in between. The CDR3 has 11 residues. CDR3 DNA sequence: TGTGCTAGTGGTTTACGAGAAGCGCAGTTCTTC. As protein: CASGLREAQFF.

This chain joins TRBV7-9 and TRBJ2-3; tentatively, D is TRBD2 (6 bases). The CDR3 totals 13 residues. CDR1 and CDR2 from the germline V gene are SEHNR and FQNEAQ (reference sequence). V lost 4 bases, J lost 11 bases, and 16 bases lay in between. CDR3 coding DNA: TGTGCCAGCAGCTCTGAGGGACTGAAGAGGCAGTATTTT. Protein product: CASSSEGLKRQYF. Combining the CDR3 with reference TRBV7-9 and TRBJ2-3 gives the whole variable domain DTGVSQNPRHKITKRGQNVTFRCDPISEHNRLYWYRQTLGQGPEFLTYFQNEAQLEKSRLLSDRFSAERPKGSFSTLEIQRTEQGDSAMYLCASSSEGLKRQYFGPGTRLTVL.